The 32 T cell receptor beta chains listed next were all sequenced from one sample in a study of cytomegalovirus exposure and HLA in healthy donors. The primer mix had 60 Vbeta and 13 Jbeta primers. The repertoire was sequenced with immunoSEQ multiplex PCR; TCRdb's copy has only in-frame clones and lacks some. This table has fewer than 120,000 clones, approximately 84% appearing once. The sequenced sample consisted of PBMCs. The receptors stem from a man aged 40-55 years in good health and CMV-seronegative.

This clone was seen once. The rearrangement links TRBV29-1 to TRBJ2-1; D remains unclear. The CDR3 sequence is 16 residues long. The germline gives CDR1 SQVTM, CDR2 ANQGSEA. V was clipped by 7 bases and J by 0 bases, with 19 bases between them. DNA for the CDR3: TGCAGCGCTTTGCGTGGCGGTACCTCCTCCTACAATGAGCAGTTCTTC. Protein sequence: CSALRGGTSSYNEQFF.

V usage is TRBV29-1 and J usage is TRBJ2-7; tentatively, D is TRBD2 (6 bases). CDR1 is SQVTM, CDR2 ANQGSEA, per germline. The length of the CDR3 is 14 residues. The V and J ends lost 7 bases and 6 bases respectively, with 22 bases between them. The CDR3 sequence is CSATAEGSRPEQYF. The CDR3 DNA is TGCAGCGCCACGGCGGAGGGGTCCCGACCCGAGCAGTACTTC.

This chain joins TRBV18 and TRBJ1-5, with 9 bases matching TRBD1. V was clipped by 6 bases and J by 0 bases; unmatched bases: 3. Per the germline V gene, CDR1 is KGHSH and CDR2 is LQKENI. The CDR3 is 15 amino acids. As DNA, the CDR3 is TGTGCCAGCTCGTTGACAGGGGGTAGCAATCAGCCCCAGCATTTT. Translation: CASSLTGGSNQPQHF.

This clone appeared a few times. CDR3 region: CASIGGKLFF. The CDR3 nucleotides read TGTGCCAGCATCGGGGGAAAACTGTTTTTT. The gene calls are TRBV7-6 and TRBJ1-4; tentatively, D is TRBD1 (5 bases). With 7 bases removed from V and 10 bases from J, the gap between germline ends came to 7 bases. CDR3 length equals 10 residues. Germline V CDR1 and CDR2: SGHVS, FNYEAQ.

The J gene is TRBJ2-1, the V gene TRBV9; 12 bases fit TRBD2. CDR1 and CDR2 (germline): SGDLS, YYNGEE. This CDR3 contains 15 residues. V lost 4 bases and J lost 9; bases outside the gene matches: 8. This chain's CDR3 is CASSPRLAGAAEQFF. CDR3 sequence (DNA): TGTGCCAGCAGCCCTCGACTAGCGGGGGCGGCTGAGCAGTTCTTC.

The chain employs TRBV29-1 and TRBJ2-5, with D possibly being TRBD2 (6 bases). Germline CDR1 is SQVTM and CDR2 is ANQGSEA. The CDR3 is 13 residues long. Trimming stripped 6 bases from V and 3 bases from J, with 14 bases between. The CDR3 sequence: CSVASWGEETQYF. CDR3 DNA: TGCAGCGTCGCGAGTTGGGGGGAAGAGACCCAGTACTTC.

The rearrangement links TRBV7-9 to TRBJ1-2; no clear D. This CDR3 is built from 13 residues. Germline assignment: CDR1 SEHNR and CDR2 FQNEAQ (reference sequence). The germline V and J ends were trimmed by 1 base and 8 bases, with 11 bases remaining between them. The chain's CDR3 is CASSLGDSRGYTF. The DNA of the CDR3 is TGTGCCAGCAGCTTAGGAGACTCTAGAGGCTACACCTTC. The full variable domain, rest sourced from reference TRBV7-9 and TRBJ1-2, is DTGVSQNPRHKITKRGQNVTFRCDPISEHNRLYWYRQTLGQGPEFLTYFQNEAQLEKSRLLSDRFSAERPKGSFSTLEIQRTEQGDSAMYLCASSLGDSRGYTFGSGTRLTVV.

CDR3 region: CASSLVSSTELFF. CDR3 sequence (DNA): TGTGCCAGCAGCTTGGTCTCCTCGACTGAACTGTTTTTT. The chain has TRBV5-4 and TRBJ1-4; D is unresolved. CDR1 and CDR2 (germline): SGHNT, YYREEE (reference sequence). V was clipped by 0 bases and J by 12 bases, with 12 bases between them. The CDR3 extends over 13 amino acids.

The gene calls are TRBV29-1 and TRBJ2-1, with 11 positions matching TRBD1. The CDR3 has 13 amino acids. Germline CDR1 SQVTM, CDR2 ANQGSEA. The junction had 7 bases not matched to a gene; V was cut back by 6 bases and J by 9 bases. The CDR3 bases are TGCAGCGTCCGGGACAGGGGGTCGATTGAGCAGTTCTTC. The encoded protein is CSVRDRGSIEQFF.

This clone has just one count. J is TRBJ1-1 and V is TRBV29-1, with D unresolved. CDR3 length equals 13 residues. Germline V gives CDR1 SQVTM, CDR2 ANQGSEA. V was clipped by 6 bases and J by 1 base, with 12 bases between them. Here the CDR3 reads CSVLSTGNTEAFF. CDR3 coding DNA: TGCAGCGTCCTCTCGACTGGGAACACTGAAGCTTTCTTT.

This clone was picked up a small number of times. CDR3 sequence (DNA): TGCGCCAGCAGCTTGACAGCCTCGAACACCGGGGAGCTGTTTTTT. Residues: CASSLTASNTGELFF. This sequence joins TRBV5-1 and TRBJ2-2; D is unclear. The V gene's germline CDR1 is SGHRS and CDR2 YFSETQ. Trimming left V 1 base short and J 0 bases short, with 7 bases between. The CDR3 loop spans 15 amino acids. The whole variable domain, filled in from reference TRBV5-1 and TRBJ2-2, reads KAGVTQTPRYLIKTRGQQVTLSCSPISGHRSVSWYQQTPGQGLQFLFEYFSETQRNKGNFPGRFSGRQFSNSRSEMNVSTLELGDSALYLCASSLTASNTGELFFGEGSRLTVL.

This chain joins TRBV6-5 and TRBJ1-5; D unclear. The germline V gene encodes CDR1 MNHEY and CDR2 SVGAGI. This CDR3 contains 14 residues. Trimming took off 5 bases at V and 1 base at J, with 9 bases between the two ends. The CDR3 DNA reads TGTGCCAGCAGTACTGACGGGAGCAATCAGCCCCAGCATTTT. Its protein is CASSTDGSNQPQHF.

The chain has TRBV6-6 and TRBJ1-2; a weak D match, TRBD1 (5 bases). Germline V gives CDR1 MNHNY, CDR2 SVGAGI (reference sequence). The V and J ends lost 4 bases and 4 bases respectively, with 13 bases between them. The CDR3 covers 14 residues. CDR3 amino acids: CASSWGERAYGYTF. The CDR3, as DNA: TGTGCCAGCAGTTGGGGGGAAAGGGCCTATGGCTACACCTTC.

The J gene is TRBJ1-2, the V gene TRBV6-5, with D unresolved. Germline CDR1 MNHEY, CDR2 SVGAGI. V dropped 0 bases and J dropped 5 bases, with 10 bases sitting between them. This CDR3 has 14 amino acids. The CDR3 reads CASSYSRLLYGYTF. CDR3 in DNA: TGTGCCAGCAGTTACTCGCGTTTGCTGTATGGCTACACCTTC.

This rearrangement joins TRBV2 to TRBJ2-3; 8 bases match TRBD2. Germline values: CDR1 SNHLY, CDR2 FYNNEI. The CDR3 spans 16 residues. V gave up 5 bases and J gave up 3 bases; unmatched junction bases: 10. CDR3 sequence reads: CASSPPRAGATDTQYF. The CDR3 DNA reads TGTGCCAGCAGTCCCCCCAGAGCGGGGGCTACAGATACGCAGTATTTT.

The chain joins TRBV2 to TRBJ1-3; D not certain. The V gene lost 9 bases and the J gene lost 0 bases, with 9 bases spanning the gap. The CDR3 runs 13 residues. Germline values: CDR1 SNHLY, CDR2 FYNNEI. CDR3 DNA sequence: TGTGCCAGTGGACTGCGCTCTGGAAACACCATATATTTT. Its translation is CASGLRSGNTIYF.

This clone came up a few times. The rearrangement links TRBV29-1 to TRBJ2-7, with D tentatively TRBD2 (6 bases). Between the trimmed V and J ends, which lost 5 bases and 7 bases, there was a span of 12 bases. The CDR3 is 11 amino acids. CDR1 is SQVTM, CDR2 ANQGSEA, per germline. The CDR3 sequence is CSVYGGREQYF. The CDR3 bases are TGCAGCGTTTACGGGGGAAGGGAGCAGTACTTC.

The sample holds a few counts of this clone. The CDR3 spells CASSLGSVGTGELFF. In DNA form, the CDR3 reads TGCGCCAGCAGCTTGGGCAGCGTGGGCACCGGGGAGCTGTTTTTT. The V and J genes are TRBV5-1 and TRBJ2-2; D gene ambiguous. CDR3 length equals 15 residues. CDR1 is SGHRS, CDR2 YFSETQ, per germline. V gave up 0 bases and J gave up 4 bases, with 10 bases separating them.

The CDR3 DNA reads TGCGCCCGCCCCCTGGCCGGACAAGAACTTTCACCCCTCCACTTT. This codes for CARPLAGQELSPLHF. The chain uses TRBV10-1 and TRBJ1-6; TRBD1 might be the D (5 bases). The CDR3 sequence is 15 residues long. Looked up from germline, CDR1 is WNHNN and CDR2 is SYGVQD (reference sequence). Deletions cut 11 bases from V and 9 bases from J, with 23 bases between.

The chain is built from TRBV14 and TRBJ1-6; no clear D. The CDR3 has 13 amino acids. CDR1 SGHDN and CDR2 FVKESK come from the germline V gene. The V gene lost 0 bases and the J gene lost 11 bases, with 8 bases spanning the gap. CDR3 protein: CASSQELLAPLHF. The CDR3 nucleotides read TGTGCCAGCAGCCAAGAACTTTTAGCACCCCTCCACTTT.

V usage is TRBV5-1 and J usage is TRBJ1-1; a possible D gene is TRBD1 (6 bases). V was trimmed by 0 bases and J by 4 bases, leaving 13 bases between them. Looked up from germline, CDR1 is SGHRS and CDR2 is YFSETQ. The CDR3 consists of 15 residues. The CDR3 DNA sequence: TGCGCCAGCAGCTTGGGCTCCCAGGGGTTCACTGAAGCTTTCTTT. It translates to CASSLGSQGFTEAFF.

The J gene is TRBJ1-2, the V gene TRBV6-5, with TRBD1 as a possible D gene (5 bases). This CDR3 contains 14 residues. V lost 1 base and J 5 bases, leaving 11 bases between the germline ends. Germline V lookup: CDR1 MNHEY, CDR2 SVGAGI. CDR3 in amino acids: CASSYLGEGYGYTF. The CDR3 DNA reads as TGTGCCAGCAGTTACTTGGGGGAGGGATATGGCTACACCTTC.

The chain combines TRBV6-1 with TRBJ2-5, with 14 nucleotides matching TRBD2. Germline V gene lookup returns CDR1 MNHNS and CDR2 SASEGT. V lost 4 bases to trimming and J lost 2 bases; unmatched junction nucleotides: 0. CDR3 size: 15 residues. The CDR3 coding sequence is TGTGCCAGCAGTGGACTAGCGGGGGGGCAAGAGACCCAGTACTTC. This codes for CASSGLAGGQETQYF.

The V gene is TRBV5-8, the J gene TRBJ1-2, with 7 positions matching TRBD1. V was clipped by 5 bases and J by 2 bases; unmatched bases: 12. This CDR3 has 16 amino acids. Germline-derived CDR1 and CDR2 are SGHTS and YDEGEE. Here the CDR3 reads CASRSLTGDFNYGYTF. The CDR3 DNA follows: TGTGCCAGCAGATCACTAACAGGGGATTTCAACTATGGCTACACCTTC.

This chain connects TRBV12-5 to TRBJ1-1, with unresolved D. Germline CDR1 LGHNT, CDR2 FRNRAP. CDR3 length: 11 residues. V dropped 6 bases and J dropped 2 bases, with 4 bases sitting between them. The CDR3 loop is CASGINTEAFF. DNA of the CDR3: TGTGCTAGTGGCATCAACACTGAAGCTTTCTTT.

The chain uses TRBV6-1 and TRBJ1-2; 8 nucleotides align to TRBD1. Trimming took 4 bases from V and 7 from J; bases not matched to a gene: 2. Germline-derived CDR1 and CDR2 are MNHNS and SASEGT. This CDR3 is 12 amino acids long. In DNA, the CDR3 is TGTGCCAGCAGTGGAGGACAGGGTGGCTACACCTTC. Protein sequence: CASSGGQGGYTF.

In its sample, this clone was seen a few times. J is TRBJ1-4 and V is TRBV5-4; tentative D call: TRBD1 (6 bases). The germline V gene encodes CDR1 SGHNT and CDR2 YYREEE (reference sequence). The CDR3 runs to 13 residues. Trimming removed 7 bases from V and 6 bases from J, with 13 bases in between. The CDR3 sequence is CASLMAGDEKLFF. In DNA form, the CDR3 reads TGTGCCAGCCTGATGGCAGGGGATGAAAAACTGTTTTTT.

This clone was detected only once. This rearrangement joins TRBV15 to TRBJ1-5, with D tentatively TRBD1 (6 bases). Germline assignment: CDR1 LNHNV and CDR2 YYDKDF (reference sequence). Trimming took off 0 bases at V and 4 bases at J, with 10 bases between the two ends. The CDR3 spans 15 residues. The CDR3 nucleotides are TGTGCCACCAGCAGAGATGGACAGCCTAATCAGCCCCAGCATTTT. Amino acids: CATSRDGQPNQPQHF. Combining the CDR3 with reference TRBV15 and TRBJ1-5 gives the whole variable domain DAMVIQNPRYQVTQFGKPVTLSCSQTLNHNVMYWYQQKSSQAPKLLFHYYDKDFNNEADTPDNFQSRRPNTSFCFLDIRSPGLGDTAMYLCATSRDGQPNQPQHFGDGTRLSIL.

The V gene is TRBV5-1, the J gene TRBJ1-4; no clear D gene. V lost 0 bases, J lost 3 bases, and 6 bases lay in between. CDR3 length: 14 amino acids. Germline CDR1 reads SGHRS; CDR2 reads YFSETQ. The CDR3 is CASSLEKPNEKLFF. For the CDR3, the DNA is TGCGCCAGCAGCTTGGAAAAGCCTAATGAAAAACTGTTTTTT.

The chain is built from TRBV2 and TRBJ2-3; D perhaps matches TRBD1 (5 bases). Trimming stripped 6 bases from V and 6 bases from J, with 10 bases between. The CDR3 runs to 12 residues. Germline CDR1 and CDR2: SNHLY and FYNNEI. The CDR3 nucleotides are TGTGCCAGCAGCGGCGACAGCGATACGCAGTATTTT. Protein: CASSGDSDTQYF.

To note about this clone: One end of the junction does not line up with germline, which may come from a read error. V usage is TRBV5-3 and J usage is TRBJ1-1, with TRBD1 identical over 7 bases. TRBV5-3 counts as an open reading frame of uncertain function. The length of the CDR3 is 12 residues. Here the CDR3 DNA reads TGTGCCAGAAGCTCGACTACTCTACAGGGGAGCTTT. Residues: CARSSTTLQGSF.

This chain links TRBV25-1 with TRBJ1-4; 8 bases match TRBD1. CDR3 size: 14 residues. Germline CDR1 is MGHDK and CDR2 is SYGVNS. V lost 4 bases, J lost 9 bases, and 7 bases stayed unmatched. The CDR3 region is CASSGAGGSQKLFF. CDR3 DNA: TGTGCCAGCAGTGGGGCAGGGGGCAGTCAAAAACTGTTTTTT.